The 22 T cell receptor beta chains reported below all come from one sample, sequenced in a study of T cells in localized non-small cell lung cancer. Profiled with immunoSEQ multiplex PCR; TCRdb holds only in-frame clones, not every one. The sample lists fewer than 75,000 clones; less than 85% were seen once. The starting material was peripheral blood, obtained before any cancer treatment. The source of these receptors is a female donor of 60 years or more with stage I lung adenocarcinoma.

The V gene is TRBV5-6, the J gene TRBJ2-3; D might be TRBD2 (5 bases). Trimming took off 0 bases at V and 4 bases at J, with 18 bases between the two ends. Germline assignment: CDR1 SGHDT and CDR2 YYEEEE. This CDR3 region has 17 residues. CDR3 loop: CASSLAMRAPIPDTQYF. The DNA of the CDR3 is TGTGCCAGCAGCTTGGCTATGCGGGCCCCTATTCCAGATACGCAGTATTTT.

The gene calls are TRBV29-1 and TRBJ2-5; 7 bases fit TRBD2. This CDR3 has 11 amino acids. Germline CDR1 SQVTM, CDR2 ANQGSEA. Trimming at V came to 7 bases and at J to 5 bases, leaving 4 bases not matched to a gene. CDR3 in DNA: TGCAGCGGGGGGGGATCCGAGACCCAGTACTTC. It translates to CSGGGSETQYF. The full variable domain, rest sourced from reference TRBV29-1 and TRBJ2-5, is SAVISQKPSRDICQRGTSLTIQCQVDSQVTMMFWYRQQPGQSLTLIATANQGSEATYESGFVIDKFPISRPNLTFSTLTVSNMSPEDSSIYLCSGGGSETQYFGPGTRLLVL.

The chain employs TRBV7-9 and TRBJ1-1, with 10 nucleotides matching TRBD1. The CDR3 consists of 17 residues. The germline gives CDR1 SEHNR, CDR2 FQNEAQ (reference sequence). The ends lost 5 bases at V and 0 bases at J; junction bases unmatched: 9. CDR3 protein: CASSPRQGAGVNTEAFF. The CDR3 DNA sequence: TGTGCCAGCAGCCCGCGACAGGGGGCCGGGGTGAACACTGAAGCTTTCTTT.

This chain connects TRBV6-1 to TRBJ1-2, with D hard to call. V was pared by 2 bases and J by 4 bases, with 5 bases between. The CDR3 is 12 residues long. Germline V lookup: CDR1 MNHNS, CDR2 SASEGT. The CDR3 loop is CASSETGYGYTF. As DNA, the CDR3 is TGTGCCAGCAGTGAAACGGGCTATGGCTACACCTTC.

The CDR3 protein is CASSPGTSGEQFF. The CDR3 DNA sequence: TGTGCCAGCTCACCCGGGACTAGTGGTGAGCAGTTCTTC. The V and J genes are TRBV18 and TRBJ2-1; 8 nucleotides align to TRBD2. CDR1 is KGHSH, CDR2 LQKENI, per germline. V lost 3 bases and J lost 9; bases outside the gene matches: 4. The CDR3 totals 13 residues.

V usage is TRBV10-3 and J usage is TRBJ2-7, with 9 bases that match TRBD1. The V and J ends lost 6 bases and 7 bases, in that order; junction bases with no gene match: 13. The germline gives CDR1 ENHRY, CDR2 SYGVKD. The CDR3 spans 15 residues. The CDR3 DNA sequence: TGTGCCATCAGAAGGACAGGGGTTTTGTTTGGAGAGCAGTACTTC. This codes for CAIRRTGVLFGEQYF.

The gene calls are TRBV14 and TRBJ2-2, with no clear D. This CDR3 comprises 13 residues. Germline V gives CDR1 SGHDN, CDR2 FVKESK. V was shortened by 4 bases and J by 7 bases, with 10 bases between the two germline ends. CDR3: CASSPILLGELFF. CDR3 bases: TGTGCCAGCAGCCCGATCTTGCTCGGGGAGCTGTTTTTT.

The rearrangement links TRBV2 to TRBJ2-5, with D perhaps TRBD1 or TRBD2 (5 bases each). Germline V gene data show CDR1 as SNHLY and CDR2 as FYNNEI. The CDR3 consists of 13 residues. Trimming took off 9 bases at V and 5 bases at J, with 16 bases between the two ends. CDR3 DNA sequence: TGTGCCAGTGCTGATGGGACGGGCGAGACCCAGTACTTC. This gives the protein CASADGTGETQYF. Looking up the rest from reference TRBV2 and TRBJ2-5 gives the full variable domain: EPEVTQTPSHQVTQMGQEVILRCVPISNHLYFYWYRQILGQKVEFLVSFYNNEISEKSEIFDDQFSVERPDGSNFTLKIRSTKLEDSAMYFCASADGTGETQYFGPGTRLLVL.

V usage is TRBV6-1 and J usage is TRBJ2-2; 8 nucleotides align to TRBD2. The germline V gene encodes CDR1 MNHNS and CDR2 SASEGT. The CDR3 runs 16 residues. V was clipped by 4 bases and J by 1 base; unmatched bases: 5. The CDR3 nucleotides read TGTGCCAGCAGTGGCGGGGGGTGGTTGAACACCGGGGAGCTGTTTTTT. Translated: CASSGGGWLNTGELFF.

The chain combines TRBV5-1 with TRBJ2-5; possibly TRBD2 for D (5 bases). Trimming shortened V by 4 bases and J by 5 bases, and 15 bases separated the two germline ends. Germline V gene sequence: CDR1 SGHRS, CDR2 YFSETQ. There are 14 residues in the CDR3. The CDR3 DNA reads as TGCGCCAGCAGCGAAACCACAAGAGGGGAGACCCAGTACTTC. Translating it yields CASSETTRGETQYF.

By sample share, this clone is medium-sized (0.01 to 0.1%). The chain is built from TRBV9 and TRBJ2-2; no clear D. From germline, CDR1 is SGDLS and CDR2 YYNGEE. Trimming removed 0 bases from V and 5 bases from J, with 2 bases in between. This CDR3 spans 12 amino acids. The CDR3 nucleotides read TGTGCCAGCAGCGTAGGGACCGGGGAGCTGTTTTTT. Translating gives CASSVGTGELFF.

V is TRBV18 and J is TRBJ1-2; D is ambiguous. Deletions cut 2 bases from V and 7 bases from J, with 17 bases between. CDR3 length: 15 amino acids. CDR1 and CDR2 (germline): KGHSH, LQKENI. The CDR3 nucleotides read TGTGCCAGCTCACCAAGTTCCCATAGGCCAAGTGGCTACACCTTC. Its translation is CASSPSSHRPSGYTF. Supplemented by reference TRBV18 and TRBJ1-2, the full variable domain reads NAGVMQNPRHLVRRRGQEARLRCSPMKGHSHVYWYRQLPEEGLKFMVYLQKENIIDESGMPKERFSAEFPKEGPSILRIQQVVRGDSAAYFCASSPSSHRPSGYTFGSGTRLTVV.

V is TRBV19 and J is TRBJ1-5; D call uncertain. Trimming pared 5 bases from V and 6 bases from J, leaving 17 bases between. The CDR3 spans 15 residues. Per the germline V gene, CDR1 is LNHDA and CDR2 is SQIVND (reference sequence). For the CDR3, the DNA is TGTGCCAGTAGTCCGATAGGCAGGAATTTTCAGCCCCAGCATTTT. Translated: CASSPIGRNFQPQHF.

The chain combines TRBV28 with TRBJ2-7, with D possibly matching TRBD2 (5 bases). The CDR3 has 14 amino acids. Germline V CDR1 and CDR2: MDHEN, SYDVKM. Between the trimmed V and J ends, which lost 5 bases and 2 bases, there was a span of 13 bases. CDR3 sequence reads: CASSPLLGTYEQYF. DNA for the CDR3: TGTGCCAGCAGTCCCTTACTAGGGACCTACGAGCAGTACTTC.

Points on this clone: One junction end does not reproduce the germline sequence, and a read error may be involved. The CDR3, as DNA: TGTGCTAGCAGCTTAGGTGTGGGACAGGGGGCCGGTGAGACCCAGTACTTC. It translates to CASSLGVGQGAGETQYF. V usage is TRBV7-7 and J usage is TRBJ2-5, with 12 nucleotides matching TRBD1. The length of the CDR3 is 17 residues. Germline lookup yields CDR1 SSHAT and CDR2 FNYEAQ (reference sequence).

This rearrangement joins TRBV9 to TRBJ2-2, with a tentative D call TRBD1 (6 bases). Germline V gene lookup returns CDR1 SGDLS and CDR2 YYNGEE. Trimming left V 0 bases short and J 5 bases short, with 14 bases between. The CDR3 has 16 residues. CDR3 region: CASSVAAGVSTGELFF. The DNA of the CDR3 is TGTGCCAGCAGCGTAGCGGCAGGGGTTTCGACCGGGGAGCTGTTTTTT.

V usage is TRBV19 and J usage is TRBJ2-1; the D gene is possibly TRBD1 (5 bases). Between the trimmed V and J ends, which lost 1 base and 6 bases, there was a span of 10 bases. Looked up from germline, CDR1 is LNHDA and CDR2 is SQIVND (reference sequence). CDR3 length equals 14 residues. The CDR3: CASSIGGGANEQFF. Here the CDR3 DNA reads TGTGCCAGTAGTATAGGGGGCGGAGCCAATGAGCAGTTCTTC.

The CDR3 DNA reads TGTGCCAGCACCGACCCAGGGAATGTCTATGGCTACACCTTC. It is translated as CASTDPGNVYGYTF. The chain is built from TRBV28 and TRBJ1-2; the D gene is possibly TRBD1 (5 bases). Trimming left V 7 bases short and J 4 bases short, with 16 bases between. In germline, CDR1 is MDHEN, CDR2 SYDVKM. The CDR3 is 14 residues long.

The chain joins TRBV4-1 to TRBJ1-4; D not certain. The CDR3 has 15 amino acids. The V and J ends lost 4 bases and 6 bases respectively, with 15 bases between them. The germline gives CDR1 MGHRA, CDR2 YSYEKL. The CDR3 sequence is CASSPWVSRDEKLFF. In DNA form, the CDR3 reads TGCGCCAGCAGCCCATGGGTCTCAAGAGATGAAAAACTGTTTTTT.

CDR3 in amino acids: CASSDSAGNTQYF. In nucleotides, the CDR3 is TGTGCCAGCAGTGACTCGGCGGGGAATACGCAGTATTTT. V is TRBV6-4 and J is TRBJ2-3; D possibly corresponds to TRBD2 (6 bases). CDR1 is MRHNA and CDR2 is SNTAGT in the germline V gene. CDR3 size: 13 residues. The V and J ends lost 0 bases and 7 bases respectively, with 8 bases between them.

V gene TRBV15 combines with J gene TRBJ1-5, with D unclear. Germline lookup yields CDR1 LNHNV and CDR2 YYDKDF (reference sequence). This CDR3 contains 15 residues. Trimming took 1 base from V and 5 from J, leaving 12 bases between them. As DNA, the CDR3 is TGTGCCACCAGCAGAGGCAGTTTCGGAGATCAGCCCCAGCATTTT. The encoded protein is CATSRGSFGDQPQHF.

V gene TRBV9 combines with J gene TRBJ2-1; weak D call: TRBD1 (5 bases). With 4 bases removed from V and 7 bases from J, the gap between germline ends came to 15 bases. CDR3 length: 14 residues. Germline CDR1 is SGDLS and CDR2 is YYNGEE. This chain's CDR3 is CASSPHDKGNEQFF. CDR3 sequence (DNA): TGTGCCAGCAGCCCGCACGACAAGGGGAATGAGCAGTTCTTC.